The next 5 T cell receptor beta chains were all read from a single sample in a study of cytomegalovirus exposure and HLA in healthy donors. Only in-frame clones appear in the TCRdb table, and some are missing; sequencing was by immunoSEQ multiplex PCR. The data show about 120,000 clones, more than 75% seen once. The sequenced sample consisted of PBMCs. The receptors derive from a woman under 30 in good health and CMV-seropositive.

The CDR3, as DNA: TGTGCCAGTAATAGGGGAAAGAACTATGGCTACACCTTC. Amino acids: CASNRGKNYGYTF. This sequence joins TRBV19 and TRBJ1-2, with D tentatively TRBD1 (5 bases). Germline CDR1 is LNHDA and CDR2 is SQIVND (reference sequence). V lost 7 bases and J 2 bases, leaving 11 bases between the germline ends. This CDR3 contains 13 residues.

This clone occurred once. The chain recombines TRBV18 with TRBJ1-1, with 8 nucleotides matching TRBD1. CDR3 length equals 14 residues. Germline values: CDR1 KGHSH, CDR2 LQKENI. Losses at the gene ends were 0 bases for V and 11 bases for J; bases not matched to a gene: 8. CDR3 in DNA: TGTGCCAGCTCACCACCCGGCTCGGGACAGGACGCTTTCTTT. This gives the protein CASSPPGSGQDAFF.

V and J are TRBV29-1 and TRBJ2-6; maybe TRBD2 (5 bases). CDR3 length: 16 residues. Trimming took off 4 bases at V and 1 base at J, with 14 bases between the two ends. CDR1 is SQVTM, CDR2 ANQGSEA, per germline. In DNA, the CDR3 is TGCAGCGTTGGGGGAGATGAGGAGTCTGGGGCCAACGTCCTGACTTTC. Translation gives CSVGGDEESGANVLTF. Based on the CDR3 plus reference TRBV29-1 and TRBJ2-6, the full variable domain is SAVISQKPSRDICQRGTSLTIQCQVDSQVTMMFWYRQQPGQSLTLIATANQGSEATYESGFVIDKFPISRPNLTFSTLTVSNMSPEDSSIYLCSVGGDEESGANVLTFGAGSRLTVL.

V gene TRBV5-4 combines with J gene TRBJ1-2; TRBD1 matches at 10 bases. The germline gives CDR1 SGHNT, CDR2 YYREEE (reference sequence). The junction had 3 bases not matched to a gene; V was cut back by 1 base and J by 3 bases. The CDR3 spans 15 residues. CDR3 DNA: TGTGCCAGCAGCTTGAGGGACAGGGGATACTATGGCTACACCTTC. Translated, it gives CASSLRDRGYYGYTF.

The CDR3 DNA sequence: TGTGCCAGCAGTTACTCGAGTTATACAGACGCTTTCTTT. It yields the protein CASSYSSYTDAFF. This chain links TRBV6-5 with TRBJ1-1, with D unclear. Trimming removed 0 bases from V and 11 bases from J, with 13 bases in between. Per germline, CDR1 MNHEY and CDR2 SVGAGI. This CDR3 comprises 13 residues.